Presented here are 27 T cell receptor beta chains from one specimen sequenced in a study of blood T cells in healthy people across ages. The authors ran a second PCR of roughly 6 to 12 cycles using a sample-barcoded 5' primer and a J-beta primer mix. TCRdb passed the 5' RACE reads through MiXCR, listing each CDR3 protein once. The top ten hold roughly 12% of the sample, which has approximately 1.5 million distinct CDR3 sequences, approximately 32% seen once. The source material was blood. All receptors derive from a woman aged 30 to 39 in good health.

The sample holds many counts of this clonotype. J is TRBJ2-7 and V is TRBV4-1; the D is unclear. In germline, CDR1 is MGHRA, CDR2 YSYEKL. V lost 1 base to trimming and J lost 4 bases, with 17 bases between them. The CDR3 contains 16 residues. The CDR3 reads CASSQADLLLFYEQYF. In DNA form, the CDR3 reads TGCGCCAGCAGCCAAGCGGACCTCCTGTTATTTTACGAGCAGTACTTC.

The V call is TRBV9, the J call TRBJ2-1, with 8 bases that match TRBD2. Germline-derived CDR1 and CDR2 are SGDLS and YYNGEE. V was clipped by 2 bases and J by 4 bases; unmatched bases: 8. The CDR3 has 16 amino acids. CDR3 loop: CASSVTTGGPYNEQFF. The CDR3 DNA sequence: TGTGCCAGCAGCGTGACTACGGGAGGGCCTTACAATGAGCAGTTCTTC. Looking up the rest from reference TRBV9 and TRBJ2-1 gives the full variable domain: DSGVTQTPKHLITATGQRVTLRCSPRSGDLSVYWYQQSLDQGLQFLIQYYNGEERAKGNILERFSAQQFPDLHSELNLSSLELGDSALYFCASSVTTGGPYNEQFFGPGTRLTVL.

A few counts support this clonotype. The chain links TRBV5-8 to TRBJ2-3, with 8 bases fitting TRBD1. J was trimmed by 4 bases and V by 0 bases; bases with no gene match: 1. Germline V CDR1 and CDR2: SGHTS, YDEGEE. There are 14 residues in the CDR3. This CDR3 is CASSLEGQADTQYF. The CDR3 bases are TGTGCCAGCAGCTTGGAGGGACAGGCAGATACGCAGTATTTT.

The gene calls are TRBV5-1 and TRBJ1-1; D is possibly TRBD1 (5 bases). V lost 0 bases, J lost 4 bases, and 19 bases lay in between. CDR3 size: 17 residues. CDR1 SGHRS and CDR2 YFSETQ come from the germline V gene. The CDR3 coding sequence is TGCGCCAGCAGCTTGGGCGTCGGAAGGGAGAGGGGCACTGAAGCTTTCTTT. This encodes CASSLGVGRERGTEAFF. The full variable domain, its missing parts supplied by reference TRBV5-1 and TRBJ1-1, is KAGVTQTPRYLIKTRGQQVTLSCSPISGHRSVSWYQQTPGQGLQFLFEYFSETQRNKGNFPGRFSGRQFSNSRSEMNVSTLELGDSALYLCASSLGVGRERGTEAFFGQGTRLTVV.

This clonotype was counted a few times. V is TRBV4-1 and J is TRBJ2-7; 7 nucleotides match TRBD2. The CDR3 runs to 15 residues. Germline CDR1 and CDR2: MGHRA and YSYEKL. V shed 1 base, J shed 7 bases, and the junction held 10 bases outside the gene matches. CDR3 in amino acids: CASSQGWGLSLEQYF. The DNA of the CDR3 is TGCGCCAGCAGCCAAGGGTGGGGACTATCCCTGGAGCAGTACTTC.

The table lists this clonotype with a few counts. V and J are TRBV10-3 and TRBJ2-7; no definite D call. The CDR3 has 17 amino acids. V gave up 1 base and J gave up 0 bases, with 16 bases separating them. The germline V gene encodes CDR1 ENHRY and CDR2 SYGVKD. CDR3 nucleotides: TGTGCCATCAGTGAGTTACCCGACCGCGATAGCTCCTACGAGCAGTACTTC. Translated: CAISELPDRDSSYEQYF.

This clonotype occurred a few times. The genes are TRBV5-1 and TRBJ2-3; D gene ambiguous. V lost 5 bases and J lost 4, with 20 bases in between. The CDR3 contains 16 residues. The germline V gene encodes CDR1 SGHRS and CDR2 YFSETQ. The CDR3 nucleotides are TGCGCCAGCAGTTCGGCTGGCGGATGGCAGGCAGATACGCAGTATTTT. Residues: CASSSAGGWQADTQYF.

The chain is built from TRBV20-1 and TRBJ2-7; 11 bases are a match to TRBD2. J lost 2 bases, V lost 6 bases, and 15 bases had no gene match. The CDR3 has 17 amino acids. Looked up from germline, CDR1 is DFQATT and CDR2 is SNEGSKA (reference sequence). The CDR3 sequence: CSARTSGRTSLTYEQYF. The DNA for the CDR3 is TGCAGTGCGCGGACTAGCGGGCGGACATCTCTTACCTACGAGCAGTACTTC.

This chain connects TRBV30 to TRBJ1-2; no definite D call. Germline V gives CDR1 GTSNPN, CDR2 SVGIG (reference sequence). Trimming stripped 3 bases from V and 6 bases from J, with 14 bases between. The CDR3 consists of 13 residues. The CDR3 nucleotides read TGTGCCTGGAGAGAGGGATGGATTCATGGCTACACCTTC. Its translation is CAWREGWIHGYTF. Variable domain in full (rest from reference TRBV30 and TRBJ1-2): SQTIHQWPATLVQPVGSPLSLECTVEGTSNPNLYWYRQAAGRGLQLLFYSVGIGQISSEVPQNLSASRPQDRQFILSSKKLLLSDSGFYLCAWREGWIHGYTFGSGTRLTVV.

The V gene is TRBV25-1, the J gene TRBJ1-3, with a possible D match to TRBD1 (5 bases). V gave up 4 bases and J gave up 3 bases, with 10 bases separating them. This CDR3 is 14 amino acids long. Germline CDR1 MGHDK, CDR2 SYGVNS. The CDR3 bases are TGTGCCAGCAGTGTAACAGGATTTGGAAACACCATATATTTT. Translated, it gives CASSVTGFGNTIYF.

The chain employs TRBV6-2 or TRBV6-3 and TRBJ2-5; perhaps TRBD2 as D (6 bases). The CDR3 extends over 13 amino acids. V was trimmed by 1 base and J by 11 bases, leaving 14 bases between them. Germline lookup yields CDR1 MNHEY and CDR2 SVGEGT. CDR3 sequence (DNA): TGTGCCAGCAGTTACTTGCCGGGGGATGAGCAGTACTTC. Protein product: CASSYLPGDEQYF.

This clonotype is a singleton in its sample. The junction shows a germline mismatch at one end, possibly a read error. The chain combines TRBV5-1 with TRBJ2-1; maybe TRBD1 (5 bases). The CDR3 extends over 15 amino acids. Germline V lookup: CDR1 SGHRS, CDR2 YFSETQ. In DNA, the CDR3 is TGCGCCGGCAGCTTGGTGTCAGGGCCCTACAATGAGCAGTTCTTC. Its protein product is CAGSLVSGPYNEQFF.

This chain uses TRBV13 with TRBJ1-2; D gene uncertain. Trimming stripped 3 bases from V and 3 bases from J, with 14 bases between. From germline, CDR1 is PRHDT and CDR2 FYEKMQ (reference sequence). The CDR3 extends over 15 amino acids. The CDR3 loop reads CASSFGPKGDYGYTF. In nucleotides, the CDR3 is TGTGCCAGCAGCTTCGGGCCTAAGGGTGACTATGGCTACACCTTC.

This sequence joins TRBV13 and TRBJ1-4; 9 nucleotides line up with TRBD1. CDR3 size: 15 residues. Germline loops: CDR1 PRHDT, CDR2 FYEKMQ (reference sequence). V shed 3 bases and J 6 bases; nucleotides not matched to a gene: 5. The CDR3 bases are TGTGCCAGCAGCTTGGGGGGACAGGGTCATGAAAAACTGTTTTTT. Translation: CASSLGGQGHEKLFF.

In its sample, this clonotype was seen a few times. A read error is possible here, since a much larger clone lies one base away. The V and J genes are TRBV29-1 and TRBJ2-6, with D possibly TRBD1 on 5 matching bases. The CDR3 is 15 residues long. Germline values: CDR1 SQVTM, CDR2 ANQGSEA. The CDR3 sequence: CSVAEILSGANVRTF. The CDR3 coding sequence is TGCAGCGTTGCGGAAATCCTCTCTGGGGCCAACGTCCGGACTTTC.

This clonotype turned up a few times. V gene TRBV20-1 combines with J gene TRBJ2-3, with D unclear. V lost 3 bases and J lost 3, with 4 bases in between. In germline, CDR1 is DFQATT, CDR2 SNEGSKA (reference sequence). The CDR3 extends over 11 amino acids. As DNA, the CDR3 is TGCAGTGCTAGTTTTACAGATACGCAGTATTTT. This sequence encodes CSASFTDTQYF.

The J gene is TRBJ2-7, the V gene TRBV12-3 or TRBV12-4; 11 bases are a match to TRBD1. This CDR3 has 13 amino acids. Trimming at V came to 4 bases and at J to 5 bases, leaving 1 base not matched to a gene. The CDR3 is CASSSDRGHEQYF. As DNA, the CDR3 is TGTGCCAGCAGTTCGGACAGGGGGCACGAGCAGTACTTC.

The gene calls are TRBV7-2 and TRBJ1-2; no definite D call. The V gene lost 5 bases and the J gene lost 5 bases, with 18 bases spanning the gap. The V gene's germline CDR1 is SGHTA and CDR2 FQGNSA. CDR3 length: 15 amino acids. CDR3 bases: TGTGCCAGCAGCCTCTCTTCAGTAGGGCGGTATGGCTACACCTTC. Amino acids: CASSLSSVGRYGYTF.

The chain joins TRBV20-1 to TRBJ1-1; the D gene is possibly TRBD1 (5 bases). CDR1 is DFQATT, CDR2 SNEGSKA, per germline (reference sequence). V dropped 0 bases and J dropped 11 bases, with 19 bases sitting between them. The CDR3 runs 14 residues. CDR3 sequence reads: CSARDDGRVRFAFF. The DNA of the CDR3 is TGCAGTGCTAGAGATGACGGCAGGGTTAGGTTCGCTTTCTTT.

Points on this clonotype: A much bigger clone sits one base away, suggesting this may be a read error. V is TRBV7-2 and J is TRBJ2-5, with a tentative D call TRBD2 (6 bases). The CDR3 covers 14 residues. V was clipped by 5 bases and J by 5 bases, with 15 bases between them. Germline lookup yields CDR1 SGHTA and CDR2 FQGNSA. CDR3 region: CASSPGTLGETQYF. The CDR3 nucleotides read TGTGCCAGCAGCCCGGGGACTCTGGGGGAGACCCAGTACTTC.

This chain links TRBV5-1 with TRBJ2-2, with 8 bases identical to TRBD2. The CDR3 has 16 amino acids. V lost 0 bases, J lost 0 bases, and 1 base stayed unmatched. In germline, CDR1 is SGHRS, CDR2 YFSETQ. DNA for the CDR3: TGCGCCAGCAGCTTGGGACTAGCGTCGAACACCGGGGAGCTGTTTTTT. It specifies CASSLGLASNTGELFF.

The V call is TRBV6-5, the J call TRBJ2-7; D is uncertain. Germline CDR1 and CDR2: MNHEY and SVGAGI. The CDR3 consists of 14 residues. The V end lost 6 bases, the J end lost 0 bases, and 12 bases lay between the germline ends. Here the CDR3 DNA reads TGTGCCAGCAGCTCCCTGACACACTCCTACGAGCAGTACTTC. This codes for CASSSLTHSYEQYF.

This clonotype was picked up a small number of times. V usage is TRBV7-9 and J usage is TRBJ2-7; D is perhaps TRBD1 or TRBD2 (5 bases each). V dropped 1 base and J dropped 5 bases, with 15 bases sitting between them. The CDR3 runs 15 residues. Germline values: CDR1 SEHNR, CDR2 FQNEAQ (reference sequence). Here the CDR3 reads CASSLESGLRDEQYF. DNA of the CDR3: TGTGCCAGCAGCTTAGAGTCTGGACTCAGGGACGAGCAGTACTTC.

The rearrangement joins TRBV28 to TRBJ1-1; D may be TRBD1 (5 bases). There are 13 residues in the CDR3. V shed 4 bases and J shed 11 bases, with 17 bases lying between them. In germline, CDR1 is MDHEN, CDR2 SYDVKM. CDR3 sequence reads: CASSWGGTVGAFF. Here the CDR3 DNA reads TGTGCCAGCAGTTGGGGAGGGACCGTTGGGGCTTTCTTT.

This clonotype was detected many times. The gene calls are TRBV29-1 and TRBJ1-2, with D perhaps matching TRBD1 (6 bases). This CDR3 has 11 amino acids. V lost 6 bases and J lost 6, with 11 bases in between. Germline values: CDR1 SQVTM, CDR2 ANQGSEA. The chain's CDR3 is CSVPDRNGYTF. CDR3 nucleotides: TGCAGCGTGCCCGACAGGAATGGCTACACCTTC.

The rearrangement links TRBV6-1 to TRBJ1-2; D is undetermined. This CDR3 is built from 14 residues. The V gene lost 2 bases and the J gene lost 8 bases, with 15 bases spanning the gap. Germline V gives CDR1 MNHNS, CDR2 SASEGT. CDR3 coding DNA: TGTGCCAGCAGTGAAAGGCCATCCGGAGGGGGCTACACCTTC. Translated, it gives CASSERPSGGGYTF.

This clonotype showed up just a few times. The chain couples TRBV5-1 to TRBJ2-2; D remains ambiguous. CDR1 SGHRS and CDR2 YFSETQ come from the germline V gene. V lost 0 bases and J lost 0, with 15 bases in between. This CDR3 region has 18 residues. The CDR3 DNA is TGCGCCAGCAGCTTGGAGCACCTTGTGCGGTCGAACACCGGGGAGCTGTTTTTT. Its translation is CASSLEHLVRSNTGELFF.